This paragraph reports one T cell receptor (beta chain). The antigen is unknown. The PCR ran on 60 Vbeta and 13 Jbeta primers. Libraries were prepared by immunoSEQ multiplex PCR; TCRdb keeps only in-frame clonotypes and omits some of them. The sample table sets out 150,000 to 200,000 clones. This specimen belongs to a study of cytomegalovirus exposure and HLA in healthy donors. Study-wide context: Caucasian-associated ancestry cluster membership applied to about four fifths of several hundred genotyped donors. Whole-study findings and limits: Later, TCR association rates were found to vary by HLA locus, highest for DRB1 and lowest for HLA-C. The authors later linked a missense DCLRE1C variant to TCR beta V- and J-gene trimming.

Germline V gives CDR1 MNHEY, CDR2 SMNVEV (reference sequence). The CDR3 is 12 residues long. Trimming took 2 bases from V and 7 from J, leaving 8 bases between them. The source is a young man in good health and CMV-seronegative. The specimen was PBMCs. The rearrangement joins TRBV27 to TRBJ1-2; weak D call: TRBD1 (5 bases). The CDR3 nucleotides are TGTGCCAGCAGTTTAGGAGGGGTTGGCTACACCTTC. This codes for CASSLGGVGYTF.